Presented here are 24 T cell receptor beta chains from one specimen sequenced in a study of OX40 agonist ivuxolimab in advanced cancers. The assay was immunoSEQ multiplex PCR, and TCRdb's table has in-frame clones only and misses some. The sample shows under 70,000 clones, about four fifths of them seen only once. The sequences come from CD4+ or CD8+ T cells sorted from blood, collected in a trial of the OX40 agonist ivuxolimab. The receptor set was obtained from an adult with an advanced solid tumor such as melanoma, head and neck, liver or kidney cancer.

This chain joins TRBV7-2 and TRBJ2-7; tentative D call: TRBD1 (5 bases). The CDR3 has 15 amino acids. Germline V gene lookup returns CDR1 SGHTA and CDR2 FQGNSA. V was cut by 0 bases and J by 2 bases, with 11 bases left in between. The CDR3 nucleotides are TGTGCCAGCAGCTTAGCCCTGACACAGGCCTACGAGCAGTACTTC. This encodes CASSLALTQAYEQYF.

Only one count was recorded for this clone. The rearrangement joins TRBV15 to TRBJ1-1; TRBD1 matches at 9 bases. The V segment lost 5 bases and the J segment 10 bases; nucleotides outside the gene matches: 11. This CDR3 has 14 residues. The V gene's germline CDR1 is LNHNV and CDR2 YYDKDF (reference sequence). The CDR3 loop reads CATSGLDRGFVAFF. The CDR3 bases are TGTGCCACCAGCGGGTTGGACAGGGGTTTTGTAGCTTTCTTT.

This clone has a handful of counts. The rearrangement uses TRBV7-9 and TRBJ1-1; tentatively, D is TRBD1 (5 bases). V was pared by 0 bases and J by 6 bases, with 11 bases between. CDR1 and CDR2 from the germline V gene are SEHNR and FQNEAQ (reference sequence). This CDR3 region has 14 residues. CDR3 coding DNA: TGTGCCAGCAGCTTAGCTTCCCTGGGGGCTGAAGCTTTCTTT. Translating gives CASSLASLGAEAFF.

This clone was picked up one time. The chain combines TRBV19 with TRBJ2-1, with 8 bases identical to TRBD1. There are 16 residues in the CDR3. Germline V lookup: CDR1 LNHDA, CDR2 SQIVND (reference sequence). V shed 5 bases, J shed 8 bases, and the junction held 14 bases outside the gene matches. In nucleotides, the CDR3 is TGTGCCAGTAGTGTCAAAGGCTGGGCAGGGGGCGATGAGCAGTTCTTC. Translated: CASSVKGWAGGDEQFF.

This clone was observed once. The chain carries TRBV7-2 and TRBJ1-6; 10 bases fit TRBD1. Germline V CDR1 and CDR2: SGHTA, FQGNSA. V gave up 5 bases and J gave up 1 base; unmatched junction bases: 5. The CDR3 consists of 17 residues. The chain's CDR3 is CASSKPGQGSYNSPLHF. CDR3 coding DNA: TGTGCCAGCAGCAAACCGGGACAGGGGTCCTATAATTCACCCCTCCACTTT.

This clone was detected only once. The rearrangement joins TRBV18 to TRBJ1-3, with 8 bases identical to TRBD1. Losses at the gene ends were 3 bases for V and 0 bases for J; bases not matched to a gene: 4. The length of the CDR3 is 16 residues. Germline V lookup: CDR1 KGHSH, CDR2 LQKENI. CDR3 sequence reads: CASSPGQVNSGNTIYF. The CDR3 DNA is TGTGCCAGCTCACCGGGACAGGTCAACTCTGGAAACACCATATATTTT.

V gene TRBV28 combines with J gene TRBJ1-1; D is undetermined. V was pared by 6 bases and J by 1 base, with 15 bases between. Germline CDR1 reads MDHEN; CDR2 reads SYDVKM. The CDR3 totals 15 residues. The CDR3 region is CASSKGPGRNTEAFF. The CDR3 nucleotides read TGTGCCAGCAGCAAAGGGCCAGGCCGGAACACTGAAGCTTTCTTT.

The chain carries TRBV6-4 and TRBJ2-1, with 7 positions matching TRBD2. This CDR3 has 15 amino acids. The germline V gene encodes CDR1 MRHNA and CDR2 SNTAGT. Trimming at V came to 0 bases and at J to 8 bases, leaving 7 bases not matched to a gene. CDR3 region: CASSDSGGVKDEQFF. As DNA, the CDR3 is TGTGCCAGCAGTGACTCGGGGGGGGTCAAGGATGAGCAGTTCTTC.

This clone was detected only a few times. The rearrangement joins TRBV2 to TRBJ2-7; TRBD2 might be the D (6 bases). Germline V CDR1 and CDR2: SNHLY, FYNNEI. This CDR3 spans 14 amino acids. The V end lost 3 bases, the J end lost 3 bases, and 12 bases lay between the germline ends. The CDR3 here is CASSDFGGSYEQYF. The CDR3 DNA follows: TGTGCCAGCAGTGATTTTGGGGGGAGCTACGAGCAGTACTTC.

This chain uses TRBV7-8 with TRBJ2-5; either TRBD1 or TRBD2 may fit D (5 bases each). The V end lost 4 bases, the J end lost 9 bases, and 18 bases lay between the germline ends. The CDR3 loop spans 14 amino acids. Germline V gene data show CDR1 as SGHVS and CDR2 as FQNEAQ. Written as DNA, the CDR3 is TGTGCCAGCAGCTCGGGACGGGCCAGTTGGTCCCAGTACTTC. Amino acid sequence: CASSSGRASWSQYF.

The chain employs TRBV29-1 and TRBJ1-1; D not certain. The germline V gene encodes CDR1 SQVTM and CDR2 ANQGSEA. V lost 6 bases, J lost 7 bases, and 9 bases lay in between. This CDR3 has 10 residues. The CDR3 nucleotides are TGCAGCGTCTCGGATGGTGAAGCTTTCTTT. Translating it yields CSVSDGEAFF.

The rearrangement links TRBV28 to TRBJ1-2; 7 positions agree with TRBD1. This CDR3 has 15 amino acids. Germline V CDR1 and CDR2: MDHEN, SYDVKM. J lost 4 bases, V lost 10 bases, and 15 bases had no gene match. This CDR3 is CAISLSRGVFYGYTF. CDR3 in DNA: TGTGCCATCAGCCTCAGCAGGGGGGTTTTCTATGGCTACACCTTC.

The rearrangement uses TRBV29-1 and TRBJ1-5; D may be TRBD1 (5 bases). The length of the CDR3 is 12 residues. Germline-derived CDR1 and CDR2 are SQVTM and ANQGSEA. Trimming removed 7 bases at V and 4 bases at J, with 11 bases between. CDR3 nucleotide sequence: TGCAGCGCAGGGACGGAAAATCAGCCCCAGCATTTT. Its protein is CSAGTENQPQHF.

V usage is TRBV4-3 and J usage is TRBJ1-2; the match to TRBD1 covers 7 bases. This CDR3 has 16 residues. J lost 3 bases, V lost 0 bases, and 7 bases had no gene match. Germline V gene data show CDR1 as LGHNA and CDR2 as YSLEER. The CDR3 is CASSQDNTGVYYGYTF. The CDR3 coding sequence is TGCGCCAGCAGCCAAGATAACACAGGGGTGTACTATGGCTACACCTTC.

This clone was counted once. V is TRBV6-1 and J is TRBJ1-6; unclear D gene. V was shortened by 7 bases and J by 4 bases, with 14 bases between the two germline ends. The germline V gene has CDR1 MNHNS and CDR2 SASEGT. This CDR3 comprises 15 residues. CDR3 DNA sequence: TGTGCCAGCACCGAAAGTCGATCATATAATTCACCCCTCCACTTT. Protein: CASTESRSYNSPLHF.

The table lists this clone with a count of one. The V gene is TRBV9, the J gene TRBJ2-1; 12 bases agree with TRBD2. The CDR3 runs to 16 residues. After removal of 3 bases from V and 5 bases from J, the junction contained 6 bases not matched to a gene. Germline V gene sequence: CDR1 SGDLS, CDR2 YYNGEE. The CDR3 nucleotides read TGTGCCAGCAGCGCCAGACTAGCGGGGGCCCACAATGAGCAGTTCTTC. It is translated as CASSARLAGAHNEQFF.

V gene TRBV5-4 combines with J gene TRBJ1-2, with D uncertain. CDR1 SGHNT and CDR2 YYREEE come from the germline V gene (reference sequence). Trimming stripped 3 bases from V and 1 base from J, with 7 bases between. CDR3 length: 13 amino acids. CDR3 in amino acids: CASSYGFNYGYTF. The CDR3 DNA reads as TGTGCCAGCAGCTACGGGTTTAACTATGGCTACACCTTC.

The chain carries TRBV19 and TRBJ2-5, with D hard to call. The V end was cut by 3 bases, the J end by 2 bases, with 10 bases between. Germline V gene sequence: CDR1 LNHDA, CDR2 SQIVND (reference sequence). The length of the CDR3 is 14 residues. CDR3 in amino acids: CASSISSGQETQYF. As DNA, the CDR3 is TGTGCCAGTAGTATCTCATCAGGACAAGAGACCCAGTACTTC.

The chain links TRBV2 to TRBJ2-1; 13 nucleotides agree with TRBD2. Germline lookup yields CDR1 SNHLY and CDR2 FYNNEI. The CDR3 is made up of 17 amino acids. The V and J ends lost 8 bases and 7 bases, in that order; junction bases with no gene match: 14. In DNA form, the CDR3 reads TGTGCCAGCCGCCTTACCATACTAGCGGGGGGGCCGAATGAGCAGTTCTTC. This translates into CASRLTILAGGPNEQFF.

The J gene is TRBJ2-5, the V gene TRBV5-1; TRBD1 aligns across 8 bases. Losses at the gene ends were 4 bases for V and 5 bases for J; bases not matched to a gene: 7. The CDR3 loop spans 14 amino acids. Germline values: CDR1 SGHRS, CDR2 YFSETQ. The DNA of the CDR3 is TGCGCCAGCAGCGAGGACAGGGCACAGGAGACCCAGTACTTC. It is translated as CASSEDRAQETQYF.

This chain uses TRBV6-1 with TRBJ1-2; tentatively, D is TRBD1 (6 bases). Per the germline V gene, CDR1 is MNHNS and CDR2 is SASEGT. The CDR3 spans 15 residues. V was cut by 1 base and J by 3 bases, with 12 bases left in between. CDR3 residues: CASSEDTGTHYGYTF. Written as DNA, the CDR3 is TGTGCCAGCAGTGAAGATACAGGGACTCACTATGGCTACACCTTC.

This clone occurred a few times. This sequence joins TRBV5-1 and TRBJ1-1; 10 bases match TRBD1. Germline-derived CDR1 and CDR2 are SGHRS and YFSETQ. After removal of 6 bases from V and 0 bases from J, the junction contained 8 bases not matched to a gene. The CDR3 covers 16 residues. CDR3 bases: TGCGCCAGCAACCTCCGGGGGACAGGGGTGAACACTGAAGCTTTCTTT. It is translated as CASNLRGTGVNTEAFF.

The V and J genes are TRBV5-4 and TRBJ1-1, with 7 bases matching TRBD1. J was trimmed by 2 bases and V by 4 bases; bases with no gene match: 8. The V gene's germline CDR1 is SGHNT and CDR2 YYREEE (reference sequence). The CDR3 contains 15 residues. The CDR3 spells CASSLTGSLNTEAFF. As DNA, the CDR3 is TGTGCCAGCAGCCTGACAGGGAGCCTTAACACTGAAGCTTTCTTT. Full variable domain (rest looked up from reference TRBV5-4 and TRBJ1-1): ETGVTQSPTHLIKTRGQQVTLRCSSQSGHNTVSWYQQALGQGPQFIFQYYREEENGRGNFPPRFSGLQFPNYSSELNVNALELDDSALYLCASSLTGSLNTEAFFGQGTRLTVV.

As concerns this clone: Compared with germline, one end of the junction differs, possibly owing to a read error. V is TRBV15 and J is TRBJ2-5, with 7 bases lining up with TRBD1. The CDR3 runs to 15 residues. Germline CDR1 is LNHNV and CDR2 is YYDKDF (reference sequence). The CDR3, as DNA: TGTGCCACCAGCCGAGAAGGGGGCCGGGAAGAGACCCAGTACTTC. Protein product: CATSREGGREETQYF.